The present T cell receptor beta chain was sequenced within a study of spatial heterogeneity in lung cancer. Looking at the study overall: Median follow-up for sequenced PBMC samples was roughly two years after resection, when such samples existed. Detection consistently captured more beta-chain sequences than alpha-chain sequences.

This clonotype has ten or more counts. Its specificity is unknown. Time point described: blood at routine non-recurrence follow-up after resection. In each case, whole RNA from tumor, nontumor lung or frozen PBMC was sequenced unsorted. The CDR3 extends over 14 amino acids. CDR1 is SGDLS, CDR2 YYNGEE, per germline. Deletions cut 1 base from V and 5 bases from J, with 10 bases between. TCRdb re-called the 5' RACE reads through MiXCR, storing one row per CDR3 protein. The data hold 95,000 to 130,000 distinct CDR3 sequences, with 10% to 15% observed a single time. Study-level findings and limits: Blood contained ubiquitous expanded tumor TCRs more at resection than at follow-up.

The receptor comes from a male donor with early-stage non-small cell lung cancer. The V call is TRBV9, the J call TRBJ2-1; D gene unclear. The starting material was PBMCs, obtained at follow-up. The CDR3 coding sequence is TGTGCCAGCAGCGTAAGAGGTTCGGACAATGAGCAGTTCTTC. It yields the protein CASSVRGSDNEQFF.